Below, 21 T cell receptor beta chains from the same sample are listed, as sequenced in a study of blood T cell repertoires in COVID-19. Assay: immunoSEQ multiplex PCR; the TCRdb copy retains only in-frame clones and omits some. The data show some 100,000 clones, approximately 74% seen once. The sequenced sample consisted of peripheral blood. The receptor set was obtained from a man aged 65 to 85 with COVID-19, enrolled during active disease.

This clone has a count of ten or more. The chain is built from TRBV5-1 and TRBJ2-3; 11 bases map to TRBD2. Germline V gene data show CDR1 as SGHRS and CDR2 as YFSETQ. V lost 5 bases, J lost 3 bases, and 5 bases stayed unmatched. This CDR3 is built from 15 residues. For the CDR3, the DNA is TGCGCCAGCAGTACTACTAGCGGGAGTACAGATACGCAGTATTTT. This sequence encodes CASSTTSGSTDTQYF.

This clone was recorded only once. The chain links TRBV18 to TRBJ2-3, with unresolved D. Germline CDR1 KGHSH, CDR2 LQKENI. The CDR3 runs to 14 residues. V was shortened by 6 bases and J by 3 bases, with 13 bases between the two germline ends. CDR3 sequence: CASSPQARTDTQYF. CDR3 DNA: TGTGCCAGCTCGCCCCAAGCGAGGACAGATACGCAGTATTTT.

The chain joins TRBV7-9 to TRBJ1-3; TRBD1 agrees at 7 bases. Germline lookup yields CDR1 SEHNR and CDR2 FQNEAQ (reference sequence). The CDR3 is 15 amino acids. V lost 6 bases to trimming and J lost 0 bases; unmatched junction nucleotides: 5. Here the CDR3 DNA reads TGTGCCAGCAGGGAAGGGGGCAACTCTGGAAACACCATATATTTT. Translated: CASREGGNSGNTIYF.

The CDR3 DNA reads as TGTGCCAGCAGTTCCTTCCGACAGGGCACGAACACCGGGGAGCTGTTTTTT. Its protein is CASSSFRQGTNTGELFF. This sequence joins TRBV6-2 or TRBV6-3 and TRBJ2-2; the match to TRBD1 covers 7 bases. Germline trimming cut 4 bases from V and 0 bases from J; bases unmatched to any gene: 8. Germline V gene sequence: CDR1 MNHEY, CDR2 SVGEGT. The CDR3 length is 17 residues.

The chain joins TRBV18 to TRBJ2-7, with D possibly matching TRBD2 (6 bases). V shed 5 bases and J shed 3 bases, with 11 bases lying between them. Germline values: CDR1 KGHSH, CDR2 LQKENI. The CDR3 spans 13 residues. The DNA for the CDR3 is TGTGCCAGCTCAACTACGGGACTCTACGAGCAGTACTTC. It translates to CASSTTGLYEQYF. Full variable domain (outside the CDR3, taken from reference TRBV18 and TRBJ2-7): NAGVMQNPRHLVRRRGQEARLRCSPMKGHSHVYWYRQLPEEGLKFMVYLQKENIIDESGMPKERFSAEFPKEGPSILRIQQVVRGDSAAYFCASSTTGLYEQYFGPGTRLTVT.

The rearrangement links TRBV28 to TRBJ2-5; 7 bases line up with TRBD2. CDR3 length: 14 amino acids. Germline assignment: CDR1 MDHEN and CDR2 SYDVKM. The J segment lost 1 base and the V segment lost 7 bases, leaving 6 bases of the junction unmatched. DNA for the CDR3: TGTGCCAGCAACGAATGGGGGGGCCAAGAGACCCAGTACTTC. It codes for CASNEWGGQETQYF. Combining the CDR3 with reference TRBV28 and TRBJ2-5 gives the whole variable domain DVKVTQSSRYLVKRTGEKVFLECVQDMDHENMFWYRQDPGLGLRLIYFSYDVKMKEKGDIPEGYSVSREKKERFSLILESASTNQTSMYLCASNEWGGQETQYFGPGTRLLVL.

The V gene is TRBV28, the J gene TRBJ2-7, with D unresolved. Trimming took off 3 bases at V and 3 bases at J, with 6 bases between the two ends. Germline loops: CDR1 MDHEN, CDR2 SYDVKM. This CDR3 has 12 amino acids. CDR3: CASSLTGYEQYF. DNA for the CDR3: TGTGCCAGCAGTTTGACGGGCTACGAGCAGTACTTC.

The CDR3 DNA is TGTGCCAGTAGTGCCGCGACAGCTCATAGCAATCAGCCCCAGCATTTT. Amino acids: CASSAATAHSNQPQHF. The V call is TRBV19, the J call TRBJ1-5, with a possible D match to TRBD1 (5 bases). The V and J ends lost 5 bases and 0 bases respectively, with 14 bases between them. This CDR3 contains 16 residues. Germline V gene sequence: CDR1 LNHDA, CDR2 SQIVND (reference sequence).

The chain joins TRBV6-2 or TRBV6-3 to TRBJ2-7; 14 bases agree with TRBD2. The J segment lost 2 bases and the V segment lost 5 bases, leaving 8 bases of the junction unmatched. Germline CDR1 MNHEY, CDR2 SVGEGT. There are 17 residues in the CDR3. The CDR3 region has the DNA TGTGCCAGCAGTCGTCCGACTAGCGGGAGGGCAACCTACGAGCAGTACTTC. Translated: CASSRPTSGRATYEQYF.

Here the CDR3 reads CASSVSPTFRTGTRGYTF. CDR3 coding DNA: TGTGCCAGCAGCGTAAGCCCAACTTTCCGGACAGGGACCCGTGGCTACACCTTC. The chain joins TRBV9 to TRBJ1-2, with 8 bases lining up with TRBD1. Germline V lookup: CDR1 SGDLS, CDR2 YYNGEE. V shed 1 base, J shed 7 bases, and the junction held 18 bases outside the gene matches. The CDR3 contains 18 residues.

The chain has TRBV11-3 and TRBJ2-7, with TRBD1 identical over 9 bases. CDR1 and CDR2 from the germline V gene are SGHNT and YENEEA. V shed 0 bases and J 5 bases; nucleotides not matched to a gene: 2. The CDR3 totals 14 residues. CDR3 protein: CASSLEGQGHEQYF. Written as DNA, the CDR3 is TGTGCCAGCAGCTTAGAAGGACAGGGGCACGAGCAGTACTTC.

The chain links TRBV7-9 to TRBJ1-1; TRBD1 aligns across 9 bases. The CDR3 runs 15 residues. In germline, CDR1 is SEHNR, CDR2 FQNEAQ (reference sequence). Trimming at V came to 2 bases and at J to 11 bases, leaving 12 bases not matched to a gene. CDR3 region: CASSLQTGTGLRAFF. The CDR3 bases are TGTGCCAGCAGCTTACAGACCGGGACAGGGCTCCGGGCTTTCTTT.

The CDR3 DNA follows: TGCAGCGTTGGCCCTAGCGGGCTTCCCCTAGATACGCAGTATTTT. Its translation is CSVGPSGLPLDTQYF. This chain links TRBV29-1 with TRBJ2-3; 8 nucleotides align to TRBD2. V lost 4 bases, J lost 5 bases, and 11 bases stayed unmatched. The CDR3 has 15 amino acids. Germline assignment: CDR1 SQVTM and CDR2 ANQGSEA.

This clone was counted a single time. The chain couples TRBV7-2 to TRBJ2-1, with 8 bases fitting TRBD1. V shed 5 bases, J shed 5 bases, and the junction held 8 bases outside the gene matches. The CDR3 covers 15 residues. Germline V gene data show CDR1 as SGHTA and CDR2 as FQGNSA. The CDR3 DNA follows: TGTGCCAGCAGCCCTGGACAGGGTAACCACAATGAGCAGTTCTTC. This translates into CASSPGQGNHNEQFF.

The chain employs TRBV7-2 and TRBJ2-1; 9 bases line up with TRBD2. J was trimmed by 12 bases and V by 5 bases; bases with no gene match: 14. Germline V CDR1 and CDR2: SGHTA, FQGNSA. There are 15 residues in the CDR3. In nucleotides, the CDR3 is TGTGCCAGCAGCACCTCTTCTAGCGGGACCCTCGGGCAGTTCTTC. Its translation: CASSTSSSGTLGQFF.

V is TRBV12-3 or TRBV12-4 and J is TRBJ1-5; no firm D call. The V and J ends lost 2 bases and 4 bases respectively, with 6 bases between them. This CDR3 is built from 13 residues. The DNA of the CDR3 is TGTGCCAGCAGTTTAAACAGAAATCAGCCCCAGCATTTT. Its translation: CASSLNRNQPQHF.

The chain links TRBV28 to TRBJ1-2; D remains ambiguous. The CDR3 is made up of 12 amino acids. V lost 9 bases to trimming and J lost 0 bases, with 8 bases between them. Germline V CDR1 and CDR2: MDHEN, SYDVKM. The CDR3 sequence is CASRLPNYGYTF. CDR3 in DNA: TGTGCCAGTAGACTCCCTAACTATGGCTACACCTTC.

The DNA for the CDR3 is TGCAGCGTTGTGCAGGGCCAAACCTACGAGCAGTACTTC. Translated, it gives CSVVQGQTYEQYF. The chain links TRBV29-1 to TRBJ2-7, with D possibly matching TRBD1 (5 bases). Trimming pared 4 bases from V and 2 bases from J, leaving 12 bases between. Germline values: CDR1 SQVTM, CDR2 ANQGSEA. The CDR3 consists of 13 residues.

Worth noting for this clone: The same CDR3 can be traced to other DNA sequences in this sample. The chain uses TRBV5-1 and TRBJ2-7; 8 nucleotides match TRBD2. J lost 4 bases, V lost 3 bases, and 3 bases had no gene match. This CDR3 has 13 residues. Germline lookup yields CDR1 SGHRS and CDR2 YFSETQ. CDR3: CASSSGTSYEQYF. The CDR3 DNA follows: TGCGCCAGCAGCTCCGGGACTAGTTACGAGCAGTACTTC. Full variable domain (outside the CDR3, taken from reference TRBV5-1 and TRBJ2-7): KAGVTQTPRYLIKTRGQQVTLSCSPISGHRSVSWYQQTPGQGLQFLFEYFSETQRNKGNFPGRFSGRQFSNSRSEMNVSTLELGDSALYLCASSSGTSYEQYFGPGTRLTVT.

The chain's CDR3 is CASSQSLAGPSGANVLTF. CDR3 bases: TGCGCCAGCAGTCAATCACTAGCGGGCCCCTCTGGGGCCAACGTCCTGACTTTC. The rearrangement links TRBV23-1 to TRBJ2-6; TRBD2 agrees at 9 bases. TRBV23-1 is flagged as an ORF with uncertain function. The CDR3 totals 18 residues. V lost 0 bases and J lost 0; bases outside the gene matches: 3.

This chain joins TRBV10-3 and TRBJ2-1, with TRBD2 matching 9 bases. Germline V gene sequence: CDR1 ENHRY, CDR2 SYGVKD. The CDR3 consists of 20 residues. J gave up 2 bases and V 5 bases, and 19 bases lay outside the gene matches. Here the CDR3 DNA reads TGTGCCATCAGTTTCCCTCTCGGGGCGGGAGGGCTTTTCGCCTACAATGAGCAGTTCTTC. It specifies CAISFPLGAGGLFAYNEQFF.